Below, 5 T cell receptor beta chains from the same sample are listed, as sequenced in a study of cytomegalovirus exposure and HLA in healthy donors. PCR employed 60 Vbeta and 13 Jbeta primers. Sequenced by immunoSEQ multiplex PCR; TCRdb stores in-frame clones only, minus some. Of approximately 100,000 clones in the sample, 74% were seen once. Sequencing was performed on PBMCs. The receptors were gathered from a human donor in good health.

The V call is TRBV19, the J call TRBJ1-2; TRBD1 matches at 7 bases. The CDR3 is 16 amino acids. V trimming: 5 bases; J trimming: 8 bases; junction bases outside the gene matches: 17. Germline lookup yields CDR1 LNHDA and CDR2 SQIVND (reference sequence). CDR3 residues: CASSYTSGTAYLGYTF. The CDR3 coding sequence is TGTGCCAGTAGTTATACCTCCGGGACAGCTTACCTGGGCTACACCTTC.

The CDR3 loop is CAWSVPGGWYF. In nucleotides, the CDR3 is TGTGCCTGGAGTGTACCGGGGGGATGGTACTTC. The chain recombines TRBV30 with TRBJ2-7; TRBD2 aligns across 7 bases. Trimming took 0 bases from V and 12 from J; bases not matched to a gene: 5. This CDR3 is 11 amino acids long. In germline, CDR1 is GTSNPN, CDR2 SVGIG (reference sequence).

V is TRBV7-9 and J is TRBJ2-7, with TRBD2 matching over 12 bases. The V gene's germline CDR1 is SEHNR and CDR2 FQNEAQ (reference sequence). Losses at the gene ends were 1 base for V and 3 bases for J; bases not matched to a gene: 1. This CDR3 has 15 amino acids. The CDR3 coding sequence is TGTGCCAGCAGCTTAGGACTAGCGGGAGACTACGAGCAGTACTTC. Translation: CASSLGLAGDYEQYF.

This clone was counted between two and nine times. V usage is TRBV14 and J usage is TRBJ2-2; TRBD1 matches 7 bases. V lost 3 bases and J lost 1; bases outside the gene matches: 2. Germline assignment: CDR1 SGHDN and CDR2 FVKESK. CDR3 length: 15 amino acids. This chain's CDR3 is CASSQHRGNTGELFF. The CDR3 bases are TGTGCCAGCAGCCAGCACAGGGGGAACACCGGGGAGCTGTTTTTT.

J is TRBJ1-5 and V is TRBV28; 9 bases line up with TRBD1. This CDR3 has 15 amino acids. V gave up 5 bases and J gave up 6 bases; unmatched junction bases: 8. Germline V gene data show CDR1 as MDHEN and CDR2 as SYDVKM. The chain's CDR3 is CASSLRQGGRQPQHF. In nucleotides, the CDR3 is TGTGCCAGCAGTCTTCGACAGGGGGGCCGTCAGCCCCAGCATTTT.